The 27 T cell receptor beta chains below all came from one sample that was sequenced in a study of T cells in Graves' hyperthyroidism and ophthalmopathy. Researchers took RNA transcripts and amplified the TCR beta CDR3 regions from them. Primed by the HTBI set, a first-round RT-PCR was run on the TCR CDR3. TCRdb reprocessed the multiplex PCR reads with MiXCR, giving one entry per CDR3 protein. The table lists more than 450,000 distinct CDR3 sequences, just under 20% of them singletons. The sample consisted of blood. Receptors were obtained from a man in his forties with Graves' ophthalmopathy.

The table lists this clonotype with a count of one. The gene calls are TRBV3-1 and TRBJ2-7; the D is unclear. Germline CDR1 and CDR2: LGHDT and YNNKEL (reference sequence). The CDR3 runs to 16 residues. Trimming left V 3 bases short and J 0 bases short, with 15 bases between. CDR3 in amino acids: CASSQSPGDPSYEQYF. CDR3 nucleotide sequence: TGTGCCAGCAGCCAGAGTCCAGGTGACCCCTCCTACGAGCAGTACTTC.

This clonotype turned up a few times. The chain uses TRBV13 and TRBJ2-4; D is undetermined. The CDR3 consists of 12 residues. V lost 2 bases and J lost 6, with 5 bases in between. The germline gives CDR1 PRHDT, CDR2 FYEKMQ (reference sequence). The CDR3 sequence: CASSLKGNIQYF. Here the CDR3 DNA reads TGTGCCAGCAGCTTAAAAGGAAACATTCAGTACTTC.

At least ten counts were recorded for this clonotype. The chain has TRBV7-2 and TRBJ2-2; 8 bases align to TRBD2. The V gene end was trimmed by 5 bases and the J gene end by 4 bases; junction bases not matched to a gene: 6. The CDR3 consists of 15 residues. Looked up from germline, CDR1 is SGHTA and CDR2 is FQGNSA. The CDR3 spells CASSIPGTSTGELFF. In DNA form, the CDR3 reads TGTGCCAGCAGCATACCCGGGACTAGCACCGGGGAGCTGTTTTTT.

This clonotype is a singleton in its sample. The V gene is TRBV7-2, the J gene TRBJ2-5; a possible D gene is TRBD2 (7 bases). The CDR3 runs to 17 residues. Trimming removed 1 base from V and 2 bases from J, with 17 bases in between. Germline V gene lookup returns CDR1 SGHTA and CDR2 FQGNSA. The CDR3 coding sequence is TGTGCCAGCAGCTTAGTTGGGGCGGGGGCCCTGCAAGAGACCCAGTACTTC. This gives the protein CASSLVGAGALQETQYF.

This clonotype was observed many times. This chain connects TRBV12-3 or TRBV12-4 to TRBJ1-2; no definite D call. This CDR3 spans 13 amino acids. Trimming removed 6 bases at V and 4 bases at J, with 12 bases between. The CDR3: CASSPLLAYGYTF. The CDR3, as DNA: TGTGCCAGCAGCCCCCTATTGGCCTATGGCTACACCTTC.

This clonotype has a single count. The genes are TRBV20-1 and TRBJ1-2, with TRBD1 identical over 8 bases. Germline lookup yields CDR1 DFQATT and CDR2 SNEGSKA (reference sequence). After removal of 5 bases from V and 6 bases from J, the junction contained 8 bases not matched to a gene. This CDR3 comprises 13 residues. Here the CDR3 DNA reads TGCAGTGCTTTGACAGGGGAAAAAGATGGCTACACCTTC. Translation gives CSALTGEKDGYTF.

This clonotype was seen repeatedly, ten times or more. The rearrangement uses TRBV6-5 and TRBJ2-7; D might be TRBD1 (8 bases). Germline V CDR1 and CDR2: MNHEY, SVGAGI. Deletions cut 0 bases from V and 1 base from J, with 19 bases between. There are 18 residues in the CDR3. As DNA, the CDR3 is TGTGCCAGCAGTTACTCGGGGGGGACAGGTCGACCTTCCTACGAGCAGTACTTC. Encoded protein: CASSYSGGTGRPSYEQYF.

This clonotype was observed many times. This rearrangement joins TRBV10-3 to TRBJ1-1; a possible D gene is TRBD1 (6 bases). Germline loops: CDR1 ENHRY, CDR2 SYGVKD. The germline V and J ends were trimmed by 0 bases and 0 bases, with 11 bases remaining between them. The CDR3 is made up of 16 amino acids. The DNA of the CDR3 is TGTGCCATCAGTGAGTCAACAGGGTCCGTGAACACTGAAGCTTTCTTT. Residues: CAISESTGSVNTEAFF.

This clonotype has only a few counts. The chain carries TRBV20-1 and TRBJ1-1, with unresolved D. The CDR3 spans 14 residues. CDR1 and CDR2 from the germline V gene are DFQATT and SNEGSKA (reference sequence). Deletions cut 6 bases from V and 11 bases from J, with 25 bases between. DNA for the CDR3: TGCAGTGCGGTTGGAAACGGACCGATATCTGGGGCTTTCTTT. It encodes CSAVGNGPISGAFF.

V and J are TRBV7-2 and TRBJ2-5, with TRBD1 matching over 7 bases. The germline CDR1 and CDR2 sequences are SGHTA and FQGNSA. The length of the CDR3 is 15 residues. V shed 4 bases, J shed 4 bases, and the junction held 9 bases outside the gene matches. CDR3 protein: CASSSLGGAGETQYF. The CDR3 DNA reads TGTGCCAGCAGCTCCCTAGGGGGCGCGGGAGAGACCCAGTACTTC.

The CDR3: CASSLAVQMGNTGELFF. Written as DNA, the CDR3 is TGTGCCAGCAGCTTAGCGGTACAGATGGGGAACACCGGGGAGCTGTTTTTT. The chain has TRBV7-6 and TRBJ2-2; the D is unclear. This CDR3 is built from 17 residues. Per the germline V gene, CDR1 is SGHVS and CDR2 is FNYEAQ. V lost 0 bases and J lost 1, with 12 bases in between.

This clonotype was seen a handful of times. This sequence joins TRBV4-3 and TRBJ2-5; D unresolved. Germline V gene lookup returns CDR1 LGHNA and CDR2 YSLEER. This CDR3 spans 12 amino acids. V lost 0 bases and J 6 bases, leaving 5 bases between the germline ends. The CDR3 here is CASSQDGKTQYF. In DNA, the CDR3 is TGCGCCAGCAGCCAAGATGGAAAGACCCAGTACTTC.

The V call is TRBV30, the J call TRBJ2-1; 9 bases line up with TRBD1. V gave up 7 bases and J gave up 7 bases; unmatched junction bases: 8. The CDR3 contains 13 residues. The germline gives CDR1 GTSNPN, CDR2 SVGIG (reference sequence). CDR3 in amino acids: CASDRGIGNEQFF. As DNA, the CDR3 is TGTGCCTCTGACAGGGGGATTGGGAATGAGCAGTTCTTC. Combining the CDR3 with reference TRBV30 and TRBJ2-1 gives the whole variable domain SQTIHQWPATLVQPVGSPLSLECTVEGTSNPNLYWYRQAAGRGLQLLFYSVGIGQISSEVPQNLSASRPQDRQFILSSKKLLLSDSGFYLCASDRGIGNEQFFGPGTRLTVL.

This clonotype has a count of ten or more. The CDR3 nucleotides read TGTGGGGTTAGCGTGTCGGGGGAGCAGTACTTC. Its protein product is CGVSVSGEQYF. This chain links TRBV30 with TRBJ2-7; D may be TRBD2 (5 bases). Germline values: CDR1 GTSNPN, CDR2 SVGIG (reference sequence). The CDR3 is made up of 11 amino acids.

This clonotype has a handful of counts. The J gene is TRBJ2-1, the V gene TRBV7-9; D perhaps matches TRBD2 (6 bases). V dropped 4 bases and J dropped 6 bases, with 10 bases sitting between them. The CDR3 totals 13 residues. Germline V gives CDR1 SEHNR, CDR2 FQNEAQ (reference sequence). The CDR3 sequence: CASSWFGGNEQFF. CDR3 in DNA: TGTGCCAGCAGCTGGTTCGGGGGCAATGAGCAGTTCTTC.

Comment on this clonotype: The junction departs from the called germline gene at one end, perhaps through a read error. The chain joins TRBV20-1 to TRBJ2-1; TRBD1 agrees at 7 bases. The CDR3 is 18 residues long. From germline, CDR1 is DFQATT and CDR2 SNEGSKA (reference sequence). The CDR3 nucleotides are TGCAGTGCTACTCCTTTTGTACCGGGACAGCTCTCCTACAATGGGCAGTTCTTC. This codes for CSATPFVPGQLSYNGQFF.

The chain links TRBV7-2 to TRBJ2-2; 13 bases are a match to TRBD2. Germline CDR1 is SGHTA and CDR2 is FQGNSA. With V trimmed by 4 bases and J by 4 bases, 9 bases remained unmatched. The CDR3 sequence is 18 residues long. CDR3 in DNA: TGTGCCAGCAGCTCCTGGACTAGCGGGAGATATCGCACCGGGGAGCTGTTTTTT. It codes for CASSSWTSGRYRTGELFF.

In this sample, this clonotype turned up a few times. The V gene is TRBV5-1, the J gene TRBJ2-5; D is unclear. The CDR3 covers 16 residues. The V end was cut by 7 bases, the J end by 3 bases, with 22 bases between. CDR1 is SGHRS, CDR2 YFSETQ, per germline. In DNA form, the CDR3 reads TGCGCCAGCTCCCACGTAGGGTCTGGGTCTAAAGAGACCCAGTACTTC. Translation: CASSHVGSGSKETQYF. The variable domain in full, completed from reference TRBV5-1 and TRBJ2-5, reads KAGVTQTPRYLIKTRGQQVTLSCSPISGHRSVSWYQQTPGQGLQFLFEYFSETQRNKGNFPGRFSGRQFSNSRSEMNVSTLELGDSALYLCASSHVGSGSKETQYFGPGTRLLVL.

This clonotype showed up many times. The chain is built from TRBV28 and TRBJ2-4; TRBD1 aligns across 7 bases. The V gene's germline CDR1 is MDHEN and CDR2 SYDVKM. This CDR3 is built from 16 residues. With V trimmed by 5 bases and J by 3 bases, 10 bases remained unmatched. The CDR3 nucleotides read TGTGCCAGCAGTCTTCCGACAGGGATAGGCAAAAACATTCAGTACTTC. This gives the protein CASSLPTGIGKNIQYF.

This chain links TRBV6-2 or TRBV6-3 with TRBJ1-1; D not certain. Trimming removed 6 bases at V and 0 bases at J, with 20 bases between. CDR1 and CDR2 from the germline V gene are MNHEY and SVGEGT. This CDR3 is built from 17 residues. The CDR3 region is CASRDPGDPDLNTEAFF. CDR3 sequence (DNA): TGTGCCAGCAGGGACCCCGGCGACCCAGATCTGAACACTGAAGCTTTCTTT.

This clonotype is a singleton in its sample. This chain links TRBV20-1 with TRBJ2-7, with unresolved D. CDR3 length: 14 amino acids. Germline V lookup: CDR1 DFQATT, CDR2 SNEGSKA (reference sequence). V dropped 0 bases and J dropped 1 base, with 10 bases sitting between them. The CDR3 DNA sequence: TGCAGTGCTAGAGATATCAGGAGATCCTACGAGCAGTACTTC. It encodes CSARDIRRSYEQYF.

This chain links TRBV30 with TRBJ1-3, with unresolved D. CDR3 length: 16 amino acids. Germline CDR1 GTSNPN, CDR2 SVGIG (reference sequence). The V end was cut by 2 bases, the J end by 0 bases, with 14 bases between. This CDR3 reads CAWSLGGSTSGNTIYF. The CDR3 DNA is TGTGCCTGGAGTTTGGGCGGGTCCACCTCTGGAAACACCATATATTTT.

This clonotype was recorded many times. V is TRBV5-1 and J is TRBJ2-3; 8 nucleotides agree with TRBD2. The CDR3 spans 14 residues. Per germline, CDR1 SGHRS and CDR2 YFSETQ. V was clipped by 7 bases and J by 3 bases; unmatched bases: 7. CDR3 sequence reads: CASALGGGTDTQYF. The DNA for the CDR3 is TGCGCCAGCGCACTAGGCGGGGGGACAGATACGCAGTATTTT. Full variable domain (outside the CDR3, taken from reference TRBV5-1 and TRBJ2-3): KAGVTQTPRYLIKTRGQQVTLSCSPISGHRSVSWYQQTPGQGLQFLFEYFSETQRNKGNFPGRFSGRQFSNSRSEMNVSTLELGDSALYLCASALGGGTDTQYFGPGTRLTVL.

The chain couples TRBV11-1 to TRBJ2-1; 8 bases line up with TRBD1. Germline lookup yields CDR1 SGHAT and CDR2 FQDESV (reference sequence). The CDR3 spans 14 residues. Unmatched junction bases numbered 6, after V lost 6 bases and J lost 5 bases. CDR3 DNA sequence: TGTGCCAGCAGTCTCGCGACAGGGGACAATGAGCAGTTCTTC. Protein product: CASSLATGDNEQFF.

This clonotype came up many times. The CDR3 loop is CASSFGTSGVTDTQYF. The CDR3 nucleotides read TGTGCCAGCAGTTTCGGGACTAGCGGGGTAACAGATACGCAGTATTTT. This chain connects TRBV12-3 or TRBV12-4 to TRBJ2-3; 13 bases fit TRBD2. The length of the CDR3 is 16 residues. V shed 3 bases and J 3 bases; nucleotides not matched to a gene: 3.

This clonotype was detected only a few times. The J gene is TRBJ1-1, the V gene TRBV4-1, with TRBD1 as a possible D gene (5 bases). Germline CDR1 is MGHRA and CDR2 is YSYEKL. With 3 bases removed from V and 0 bases from J, the gap between germline ends came to 11 bases. The CDR3 spans 15 residues. The CDR3 nucleotides are TGCGCCAGCAGCCAGAGGGGAGGCATGAACACTGAAGCTTTCTTT. Residues: CASSQRGGMNTEAFF.

CDR3 DNA: TGTGCCAGCACCTCTAGCGGGGGGGCCGCAGATACGCAGTATTTT. It encodes CASTSSGGAADTQYF. The chain recombines TRBV7-9 with TRBJ2-3, with 12 bases matching TRBD2. Germline V gene lookup returns CDR1 SEHNR and CDR2 FQNEAQ (reference sequence). This CDR3 region has 15 residues. The trim removed 7 bases at V and 4 bases at J, leaving 6 bases unmatched.